These T cell receptor beta chains were read from a single sample in a study of Tregs in tolerant kidney transplant recipients. Only in-frame clones appear in the TCRdb table, and some are missing; sequencing was by immunoSEQ multiplex PCR. The sample gives around 64,000 clones, more than 75% of which show up once; 3.8% is in the top ten. The specimen comprised CD4+ T cells from blood (PBMCs), sampled 6 months after the transplant. All receptors derive from a human patient who received a combined kidney and bone marrow transplant. These T cells may partly come from the graft donor. The CDR3 runs from the conserved cysteine through the conserved F or W. A D gene is named only where the DNA matches it firmly. Clone size, where shown, is once, few, many, or a class for clones that have expanded.

J,size,D,V,length,CDR3,DNA
TRBJ1-5,.,.,TRBV10-3,19,CAISESFRPGQTSNQPQHF,TGTGCCATCAGTGAGTCTTTTCGCCCTGGGCAAACTAGCAATCAGCCCCAGCATTTT
TRBJ1-1,once,TRBD1,TRBV4-1,13,CASSRPLDRATFF,TGCGCCAGCAGCCGCCCCCTGGACAGGGCAACTTTCTTT
TRBJ2-3,once,.,TRBV4-3,13,CASRLAGLGRQYF,TGCGCCAGCAGGCTAGCTGGGCTGGGAAGGCAGTATTTT
TRBJ2-3,.,.,TRBV5-1,15,CASSLVGAFTDTQYF,TGCGCCAGCAGCTTGGTAGGGGCGTTCACAGATACGCAGTATTTT
TRBJ2-3,.,.,TRBV9,14,CASRWTPSSDTQYF,TGTGCCAGCAGATGGACTCCGTCTTCAGATACGCAGTATTTT
TRBJ2-7,.,TRBD1,TRBV11-2,15,CASSLTGTGDYEQYF,TGTGCCAGCAGCCTGACCGGGACAGGGGACTACGAGCAGTACTTC
TRBJ1-2,.,.,TRBV7-2,12,CASSFQTSGYTF,TGTGCCAGCAGCTTCCAAACAAGTGGCTACACCTTC
TRBJ2-6,once,TRBD1,TRBV7-3,19,CASSFTGTGLNSGANVLTF,TGTGCCAGCAGCTTCACCGGGACAGGTCTTAACTCTGGGGCCAACGTCCTGACTTTC
TRBJ1-3,.,.,TRBV7-2,14,CASSSGGFGNTIYF,TGTGCCAGCAGCTCCGGGGGTTTTGGAAACACCATATATTTT
TRBJ2-1,.,TRBD2,TRBV11-2,18,CASSLRLAGGRGMNEQFF,TGTGCCAGCAGCTTGAGACTAGCGGGGGGCCGGGGTATGAATGAGCAGTTCTTC
TRBJ1-4,.,TRBD1,TRBV7-2,14,CASSPQGGQGKLFF,TGTGCCAGCAGCCCACAGGGGGGTCAGGGAAAACTGTTTTTT
TRBJ2-5,.,.,TRBV6-6,14,CATERGGKKETQYF,TGTGCCACCGAAAGGGGGGGAAAAAAAGAGACCCAGTACTTC
TRBJ1-3,.,.,TRBV11-2,14,CASSSLQSRNTIYF,TGTGCCAGCAGCTCCCTCCAAAGCAGGAACACCATATATTTT
TRBJ2-3,.,.,TRBV7-2,15,CASSLAGRHTDTQYF,TGTGCCAGCAGCTTAGCGGGGCGCCACACAGATACGCAGTATTTT
TRBJ2-3,.,.,TRBV21-1,14,CASRPGLATDTQYF,TGTGCCAGCAGACCGGGACTAGCCACAGATACGCAGTATTTT
TRBJ2-1,.,.,TRBV19,14,CASSIRTANNEQFF,TGTGCCAGTAGTATCCGGACAGCGAACAATGAGCAGTTCTTC
TRBJ2-5,.,TRBD2,TRBV11-3,15,CASSLVSGGTETQYF,TGTGCCAGCAGCTTAGTTTCGGGGGGGACGGAGACCCAGTACTTC
TRBJ1-5,.,.,TRBV29-1,11,CSVGDSSPQHF,TGCAGCGTTGGCGACAGCTCGCCCCAGCATTTT
TRBJ2-1,.,.,TRBV5-4,16,CASSLGHRDIANEQFF,TGTGCCAGCAGCTTGGGCCACCGGGACATTGCTAATGAGCAGTTCTTC
TRBJ2-5,.,TRBD1,TRBV2,15,CASSRGQGAGETQYF,TGTGCCAGCAGTCGGGGACAGGGGGCGGGGGAGACCCAGTACTTC
TRBJ2-7,.,.,TRBV28,12,CASNRDSYEQYF,TGTGCCAGCAACCGCGACAGTTACGAGCAGTACTTC
TRBJ2-7,.,TRBD1,TRBV19,16,CASSKGGTGDYYEQYF,TGTGCCAGTAGTAAAGGCGGGACAGGGGATTACTACGAGCAGTACTTC